The 8 T cell receptor beta chains below come from one sample, sequenced in a study of OX40 agonist ivuxolimab in advanced cancers. Library preparation employed the immunoSEQ multiplex PCR assay. Drawn from immuneACCESS, this table holds only the in-frame rearrangements with V and J called that TCRdb kept. Clones are partly lost; checked studies trace under half to an unresolved V gene and leave the rest unexplained. For this sample there are around 64,000 clones; nearly 90% appear just once. Together, the top ten hold 1.3% of the sample. Source: CD4+ or CD8+ T cells sorted from blood, taken in a trial of the OX40 agonist ivuxolimab. Source of these receptors: an adult with an advanced solid tumor such as melanoma, head and neck, liver or kidney cancer.

This clone was detected only once. V usage is TRBV11-2 and J usage is TRBJ2-4, with 7 bases matching TRBD2. V was pared by 1 base and J by 0 bases, with 12 bases of the junction left unmatched. Germline V gene lookup returns CDR1 SGHAT and CDR2 FQNNGV. The CDR3 consists of 19 residues. CDR3: CASSLGLAAGALAKNIQYF. As DNA, the CDR3 is TGTGCCAGCAGCTTAGGTCTAGCGGCGGGAGCTCTAGCCAAAAACATTCAGTACTTC.

V gene TRBV5-8 combines with J gene TRBJ2-6; D is possibly TRBD1 (6 bases). CDR1 and CDR2 (germline): SGHTS, YDEGEE. V was trimmed by 1 base and J by 0 bases, leaving 14 bases between them. CDR3 length: 18 residues. The CDR3 nucleotides read TGTGCCAGCAGCTTGTTTGGGGGCAGGGGCTCTGGGGCCAACGTCCTGACTTTC. This encodes CASSLFGGRGSGANVLTF.

The V and J genes are TRBV4-3 and TRBJ2-1; TRBD1 matches at 7 bases. This CDR3 has 14 residues. Germline V gene data show CDR1 as LGHNA and CDR2 as YSLEER. Trimming at V came to 5 bases and at J to 4 bases, leaving 5 bases not matched to a gene. The CDR3 DNA reads TGCGCCAGCAGCGACAGGGCATATTACAATGAGCAGTTCTTC. Protein: CASSDRAYYNEQFF.

V usage is TRBV19 and J usage is TRBJ2-1; D perhaps matches TRBD2 (6 bases). The CDR3 is 13 residues long. V lost 5 bases to trimming and J lost 6 bases, with 11 bases between them. The germline V gene encodes CDR1 LNHDA and CDR2 SQIVND (reference sequence). CDR3 DNA: TGTGCCAGTAGTGGAACTAGCCCCAATGAGCAGTTCTTC. Translating it yields CASSGTSPNEQFF.

The V and J genes are TRBV28 and TRBJ2-2; D may be TRBD1 (5 bases). Trimming pared 5 bases from V and 3 bases from J, leaving 13 bases between. Germline CDR1 is MDHEN and CDR2 is SYDVKM. CDR3 size: 15 residues. The CDR3 nucleotides read TGTGCCAGCAGTCTCCAGGGAAGGTACACCGGGGAGCTGTTTTTT. Its translation is CASSLQGRYTGELFF.

Here the CDR3 reads CASSKQGAVVTNEKLFF. The CDR3 DNA is TGTGCCAGTAGTAAACAGGGGGCAGTTGTAACTAATGAAAAACTGTTTTTT. The chain joins TRBV19 to TRBJ1-4; 9 bases line up with TRBD1. The CDR3 runs 17 residues. V shed 4 bases, J shed 1 base, and the junction held 7 bases outside the gene matches. Germline V gene sequence: CDR1 LNHDA, CDR2 SQIVND (reference sequence).

This clone has a single count. This chain links TRBV18 with TRBJ1-6; the D is unclear. The CDR3 runs 18 residues. V lost 6 bases and J lost 10, with 28 bases in between. CDR1 and CDR2 (germline): KGHSH, LQKENI. The CDR3 bases are TGTGCCAGCTCTTCCACTGGGATTTCTAGGTCCATAATCTCACCCCTCCACTTT. Translating it yields CASSSTGISRSIISPLHF.

This clone came up once. This chain uses TRBV7-3 with TRBJ2-6; D remains ambiguous. This CDR3 spans 14 amino acids. The V gene lost 3 bases and the J gene lost 1 base, with 4 bases spanning the gap. Germline V gene sequence: CDR1 SGHTA, CDR2 FQGTGA. The CDR3 is CASSFGSGANVLTF. In DNA, the CDR3 is TGTGCCAGCAGCTTCGGGTCTGGGGCCAACGTCCTGACTTTC.